The clone carrying this T cell receptor (beta chain) was counted at least ten times. TCR beta CDR3 sequences were amplified from RNA transcripts. The study used the HTBI primer set for a first-round RT-PCR of the TCR CDR3. TCRdb reanalysed the multiplex PCR reads using MiXCR and keeps one entry per CDR3 protein. The sample holds a few hundred thousand distinct CDR3 sequences, over 11% seen once. Trimming cost V 2 bases and J 2 bases; bases outside gene matches: 6. The CDR3 is made up of 16 amino acids. Disease duration under 2 months; hyperthyroidism patients were aged 18 to 65. In making diagnoses, clinical symptoms, serum thyroxine and TRAb, thyroid ultrasound and orbital computed tomography were all used. First hyperthyroidism diagnosis is when the blood sample was obtained, before any ophthalmopathy symptoms. The data stem from a study of T cells in Graves' hyperthyroidism and ophthalmopathy. Looking at the study overall: Peripheral blood was obtained at initial diagnosis, preceding any treatment.

V is TRBV12-3 or TRBV12-4 and J is TRBJ2-3; 8 bases align to TRBD2. Sequenced sample: blood. The receptor's source is a woman aged 25 to 39 with Graves' hyperthyroidism that later progressed to Graves' ophthalmopathy. Here the CDR3 DNA reads TGTGCCAGCAGTTTATTCCTAGCGGGCAACACAGATACGCAGTATTTT. Its translation: CASSLFLAGNTDTQYF.